This TCR beta chain was identified in a study of T cell responses to AZD1222 COVID-19 vaccine. Method: immunoSEQ multiplex PCR; TCRdb's copy keeps in-frame clones and lacks some. The repertoire holds about 130,000 clones, with roughly 90% as singletons. The sequence was collected from an adult in good health. The material was peripheral blood, obtained on day 0 of AZD1222 vaccination.

This CDR3 is CASSQDTRTGRNSPLHF. DNA of the CDR3: TGTGCCAGCAGCCAAGACACGCGGACGGGAAGAAATTCACCCCTCCACTTT. This chain links TRBV3-1 (or the pseudogene TRBV3-2) with TRBJ1-6; D not resolved. V was clipped by 0 bases and J by 7 bases, with 16 bases between them. Germline V gene sequence: CDR1 LGHDT, CDR2 YNNKEL (reference sequence). This CDR3 comprises 17 residues.